This T cell receptor beta chain was profiled in a study of CD8+CD57+ T cells in acquired aplastic anemia. Study-wide findings and caveats: No significant difference in CD8+ Simpson's diversity was found between patients and controls.

About this clonotype: The target antigen is unknown.

Only patients with CD8+CD57+ cell expansion on flow cytometry were chosen for sequencing. Patients uniformly had severe acquired aplastic anemia. Genomic DNA served as template for TCR beta VDJ and CDR3 profiling. Each CDR3 protein is one row after TCRdb ran MiXCR on the reads. Of approximately 180,000 distinct CDR3 sequences in the sample, approximately 48% were seen once. CDR1 is PRHDT, CDR2 FYEKMQ, per germline (reference sequence). V was clipped by 5 bases and J by 5 bases; unmatched bases: 9. The CDR3 is 15 amino acids. Sequenced sample: sorted CD4+, CD8+, or CD8+CD57+ T cells (not recorded which) from PBMCs. This TCR was recovered from a human donor with aplastic anemia. The chain carries TRBV13 and TRBJ2-7; TRBD1 agrees at 10 bases. The CDR3 region is CASSLPGTGDHEQYF. The CDR3 bases are TGTGCCAGCAGCCTACCCGGGACAGGGGACCACGAGCAGTACTTC.